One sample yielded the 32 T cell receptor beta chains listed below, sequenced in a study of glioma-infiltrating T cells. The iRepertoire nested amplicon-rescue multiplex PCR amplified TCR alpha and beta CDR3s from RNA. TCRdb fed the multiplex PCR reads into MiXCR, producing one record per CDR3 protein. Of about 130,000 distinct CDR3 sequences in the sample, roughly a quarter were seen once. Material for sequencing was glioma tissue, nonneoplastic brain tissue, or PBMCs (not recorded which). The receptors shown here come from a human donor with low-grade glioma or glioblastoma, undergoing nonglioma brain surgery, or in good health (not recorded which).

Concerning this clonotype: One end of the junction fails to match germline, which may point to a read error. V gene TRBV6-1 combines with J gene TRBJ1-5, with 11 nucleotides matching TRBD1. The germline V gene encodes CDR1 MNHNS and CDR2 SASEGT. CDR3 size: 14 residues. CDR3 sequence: CAISGTGGDQPQHF. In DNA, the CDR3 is TGTGCCATCAGTGGGACAGGGGGGGATCAGCCCCAGCATTTT.

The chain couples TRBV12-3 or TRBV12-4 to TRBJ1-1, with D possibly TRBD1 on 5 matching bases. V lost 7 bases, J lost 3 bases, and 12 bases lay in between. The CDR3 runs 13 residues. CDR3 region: CASTIRGYTEAFF. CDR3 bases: TGTGCCAGCACCATTCGGGGGTACACTGAAGCTTTCTTT.

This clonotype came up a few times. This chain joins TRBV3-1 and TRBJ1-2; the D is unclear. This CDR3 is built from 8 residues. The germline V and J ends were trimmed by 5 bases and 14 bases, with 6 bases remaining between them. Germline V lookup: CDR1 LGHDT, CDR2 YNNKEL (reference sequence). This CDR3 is CASSLRTF. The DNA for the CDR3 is TGTGCCAGCAGCTTGAGGACCTTC. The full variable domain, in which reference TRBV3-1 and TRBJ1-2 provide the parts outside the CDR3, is DTAVSQTPKYLVTQMGNDKSIKCEQNLGHDTMYWYKQDSKKFLKIMFSYNNKELIINETVPNRFSPKSPDKAHLNLHINSLELGDSAVYFCASSLRTFGSGTRLTVV.

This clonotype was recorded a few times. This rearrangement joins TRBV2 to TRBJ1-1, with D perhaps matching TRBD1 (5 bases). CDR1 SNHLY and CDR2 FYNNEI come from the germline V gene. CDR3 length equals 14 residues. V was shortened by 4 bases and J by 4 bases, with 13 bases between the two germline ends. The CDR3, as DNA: TGTGCCAGCAGTGGTGGTCAACAGGCCACTGAAGCTTTCTTT. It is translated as CASSGGQQATEAFF. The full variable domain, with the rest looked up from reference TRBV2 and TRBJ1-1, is EPEVTQTPSHQVTQMGQEVILRCVPISNHLYFYWYRQILGQKVEFLVSFYNNEISEKSEIFDDQFSVERPDGSNFTLKIRSTKLEDSAMYFCASSGGQQATEAFFGQGTRLTVV.

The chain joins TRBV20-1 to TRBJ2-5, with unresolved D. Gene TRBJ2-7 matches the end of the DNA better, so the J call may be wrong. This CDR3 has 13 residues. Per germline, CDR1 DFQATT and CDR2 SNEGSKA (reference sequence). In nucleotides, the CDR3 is TGCAGTGCAGCCGCCGGGTTCACCTACGAGCAGTACTTC. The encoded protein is CSAAAGFTYEQYF.

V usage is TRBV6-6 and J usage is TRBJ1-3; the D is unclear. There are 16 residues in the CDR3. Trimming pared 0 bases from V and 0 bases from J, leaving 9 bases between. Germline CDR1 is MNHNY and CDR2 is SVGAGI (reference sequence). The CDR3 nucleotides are TGTGCCAGCAGTTACTCGGCAAGCAGCTCTGGAAACACCATATATTTT. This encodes CASSYSASSSGNTIYF.

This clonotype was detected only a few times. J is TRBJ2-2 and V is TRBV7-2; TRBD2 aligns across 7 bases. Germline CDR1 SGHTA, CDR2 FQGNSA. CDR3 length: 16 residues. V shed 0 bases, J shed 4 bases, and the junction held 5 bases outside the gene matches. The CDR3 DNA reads TGTGCCAGCAGCTTAGCGGTGACTAGCACCACCGGGGAGCTGTTTTTT. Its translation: CASSLAVTSTTGELFF.

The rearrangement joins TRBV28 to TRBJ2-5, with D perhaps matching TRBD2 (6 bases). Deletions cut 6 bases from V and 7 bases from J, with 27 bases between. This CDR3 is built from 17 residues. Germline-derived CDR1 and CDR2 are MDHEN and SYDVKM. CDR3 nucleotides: TGTGCCAGCAGCCTCCCAGGTGGAGGCGGGGTTCTTGTGACCCAGTACTTC. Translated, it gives CASSLPGGGGVLVTQYF.

CDR3 nucleotides: TGTGCCATCAGTCGGGACAACCCGAGGGATACGCAGTATTTT. Its protein product is CAISRDNPRDTQYF. The chain employs TRBV10-3 and TRBJ2-3; D may be TRBD1 (6 bases). Per the germline V gene, CDR1 is ENHRY and CDR2 is SYGVKD. V lost 5 bases and J 6 bases, leaving 15 bases between the germline ends. The CDR3 is 14 residues long.

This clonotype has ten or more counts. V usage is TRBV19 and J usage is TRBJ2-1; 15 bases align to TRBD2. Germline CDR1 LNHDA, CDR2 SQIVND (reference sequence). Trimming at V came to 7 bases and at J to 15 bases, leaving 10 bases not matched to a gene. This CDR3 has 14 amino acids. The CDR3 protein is CASTPGLAGGVSFF. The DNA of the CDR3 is TGTGCCAGTACTCCGGGACTAGCGGGGGGTGTATCGTTCTTC.

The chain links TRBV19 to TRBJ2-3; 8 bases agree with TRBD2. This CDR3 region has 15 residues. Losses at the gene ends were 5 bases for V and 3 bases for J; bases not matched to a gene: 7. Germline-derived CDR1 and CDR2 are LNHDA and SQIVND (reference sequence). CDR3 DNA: TGTGCCAGTAGTCCCCCGGGGACTAGTACAGATACGCAGTATTTT. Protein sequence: CASSPPGTSTDTQYF.

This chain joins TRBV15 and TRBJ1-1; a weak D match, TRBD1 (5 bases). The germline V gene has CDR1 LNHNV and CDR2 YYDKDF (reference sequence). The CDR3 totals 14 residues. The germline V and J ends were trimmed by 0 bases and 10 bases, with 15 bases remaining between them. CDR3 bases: TGTGCCACCAGCAGAGATCTTCGGGGCGCCGGAGCTTTCTTT. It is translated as CATSRDLRGAGAFF.

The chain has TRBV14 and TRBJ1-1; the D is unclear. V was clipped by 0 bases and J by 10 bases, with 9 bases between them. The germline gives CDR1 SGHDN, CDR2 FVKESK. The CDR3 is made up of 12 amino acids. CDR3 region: CASSQDRVSAFF. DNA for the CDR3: TGTGCCAGCAGCCAAGATAGAGTATCAGCTTTCTTT.

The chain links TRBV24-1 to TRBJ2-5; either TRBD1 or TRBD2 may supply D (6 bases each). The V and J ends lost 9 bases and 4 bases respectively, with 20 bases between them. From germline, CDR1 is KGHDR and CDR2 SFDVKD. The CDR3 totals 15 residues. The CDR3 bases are TGTGCCACCGAAGGGGGGACGCGTGGCGGAGAGACCCAGTACTTC. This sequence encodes CATEGGTRGGETQYF.

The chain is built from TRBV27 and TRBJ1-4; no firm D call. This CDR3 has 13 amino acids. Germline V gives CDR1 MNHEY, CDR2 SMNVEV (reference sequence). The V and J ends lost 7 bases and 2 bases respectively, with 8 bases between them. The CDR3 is CASTEYTNEKLFF. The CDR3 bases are TGTGCCAGCACGGAGTACACTAATGAAAAACTGTTTTTT.

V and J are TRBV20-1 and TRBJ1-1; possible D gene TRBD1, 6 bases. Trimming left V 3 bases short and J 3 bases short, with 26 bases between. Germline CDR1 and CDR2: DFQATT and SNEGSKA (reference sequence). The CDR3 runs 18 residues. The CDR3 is CSASRQGYWGHGDTEAFF. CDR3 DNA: TGCAGTGCTAGTCGGCAGGGGTATTGGGGGCATGGGGACACTGAAGCTTTCTTT.

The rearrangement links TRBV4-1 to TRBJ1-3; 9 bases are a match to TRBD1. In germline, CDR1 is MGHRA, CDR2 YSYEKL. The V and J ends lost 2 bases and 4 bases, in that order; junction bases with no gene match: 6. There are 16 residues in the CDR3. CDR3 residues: CASSQFPGQGGNTIYF. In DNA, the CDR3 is TGCGCCAGCAGCCAATTTCCGGGACAGGGCGGAAACACCATATATTTT.

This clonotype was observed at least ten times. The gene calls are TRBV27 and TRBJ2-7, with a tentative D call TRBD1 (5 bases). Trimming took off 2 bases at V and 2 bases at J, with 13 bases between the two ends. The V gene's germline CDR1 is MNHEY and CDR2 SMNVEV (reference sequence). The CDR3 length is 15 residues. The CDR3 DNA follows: TGTGCCAGCAGTTTACAGGACAAAGGGGCCTACGAGCAGTACGTC. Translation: CASSLQDKGAYEQYV.

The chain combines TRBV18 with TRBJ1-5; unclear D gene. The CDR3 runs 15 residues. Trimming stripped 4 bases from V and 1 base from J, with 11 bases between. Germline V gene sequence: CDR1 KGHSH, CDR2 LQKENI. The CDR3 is CASSRSRGSNQPQHF. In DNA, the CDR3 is TGTGCCAGCTCACGATCTCGAGGGAGCAATCAGCCCCAGCATTTT.

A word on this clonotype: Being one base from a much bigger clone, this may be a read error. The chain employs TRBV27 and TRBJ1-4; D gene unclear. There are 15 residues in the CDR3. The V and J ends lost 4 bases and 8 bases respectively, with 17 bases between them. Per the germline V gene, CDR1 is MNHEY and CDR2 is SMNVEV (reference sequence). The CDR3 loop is CASSSLGQGWEKLFF. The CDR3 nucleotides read TGTGCCAGCAGTTCACTAGGGCAAGGATGGGAAAAACTGTTTTTT.

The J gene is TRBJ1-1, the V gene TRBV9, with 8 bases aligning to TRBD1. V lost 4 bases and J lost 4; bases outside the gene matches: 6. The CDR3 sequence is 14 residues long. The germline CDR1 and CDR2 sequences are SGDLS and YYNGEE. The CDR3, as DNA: TGTGCCAGCAGCCCTCAGGGGGCGCGCACTGAAGCTTTCTTT. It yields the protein CASSPQGARTEAFF.

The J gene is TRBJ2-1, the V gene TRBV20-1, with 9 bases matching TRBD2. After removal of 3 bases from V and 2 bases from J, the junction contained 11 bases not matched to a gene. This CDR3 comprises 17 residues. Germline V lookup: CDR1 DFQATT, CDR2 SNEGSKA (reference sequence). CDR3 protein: CSASSGFLAGTYNEQFF. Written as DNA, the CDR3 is TGCAGTGCTAGTTCCGGCTTTCTAGCGGGGACCTACAATGAGCAGTTCTTC.

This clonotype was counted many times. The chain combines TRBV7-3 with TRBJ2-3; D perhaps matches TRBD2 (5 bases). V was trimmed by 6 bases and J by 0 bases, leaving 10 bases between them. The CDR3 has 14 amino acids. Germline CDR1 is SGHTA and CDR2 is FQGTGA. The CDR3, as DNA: TGTGCCAGCAGTCTCGGACTTAGCACAGATACGCAGTATTTT. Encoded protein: CASSLGLSTDTQYF.

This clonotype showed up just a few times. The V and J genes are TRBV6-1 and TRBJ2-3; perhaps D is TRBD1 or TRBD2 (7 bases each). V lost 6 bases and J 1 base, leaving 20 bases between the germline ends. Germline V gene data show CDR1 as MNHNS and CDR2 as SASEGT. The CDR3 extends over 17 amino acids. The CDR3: CASSPQGGGMGTDTQYF. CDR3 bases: TGTGCCAGCAGCCCCCAGGGGGGGGGGATGGGCACAGATACGCAGTATTTT.

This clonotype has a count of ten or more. The CDR3 loop is CASSSAGTGNTEAFF. Here the CDR3 DNA reads TGTGCCAGCAGTTCCGCCGGGACAGGGAACACTGAAGCTTTCTTT. The J gene is TRBJ1-1, the V gene TRBV27; 8 positions agree with TRBD1. CDR1 and CDR2 from the germline V gene are MNHEY and SMNVEV (reference sequence). V lost 4 bases and J lost 1; bases outside the gene matches: 5. The CDR3 is 15 residues long.

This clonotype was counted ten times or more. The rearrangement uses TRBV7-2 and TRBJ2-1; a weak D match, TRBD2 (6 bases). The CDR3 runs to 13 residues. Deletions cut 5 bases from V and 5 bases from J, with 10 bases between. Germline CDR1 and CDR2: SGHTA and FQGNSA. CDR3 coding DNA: TGTGCCAGCAGCGCGGGACTGAACAATGAGCAGTTCTTC. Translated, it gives CASSAGLNNEQFF.

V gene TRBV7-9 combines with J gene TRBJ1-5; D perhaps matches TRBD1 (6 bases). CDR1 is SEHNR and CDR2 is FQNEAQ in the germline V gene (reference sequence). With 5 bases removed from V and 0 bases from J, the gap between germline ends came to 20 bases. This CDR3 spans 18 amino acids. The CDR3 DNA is TGTGCCAGCAGCCCCGGGGCCTACAGGGCTTTTAGCAATCAGCCCCAGCATTTT. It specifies CASSPGAYRAFSNQPQHF.

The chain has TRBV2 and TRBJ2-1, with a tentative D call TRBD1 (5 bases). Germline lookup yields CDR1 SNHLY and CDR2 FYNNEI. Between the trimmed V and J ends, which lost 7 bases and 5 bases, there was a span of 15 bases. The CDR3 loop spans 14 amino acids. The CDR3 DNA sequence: TGTGCCAGCACCCCACGGCAGGGAAACAATGAGCAGTTCTTC. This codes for CASTPRQGNNEQFF.

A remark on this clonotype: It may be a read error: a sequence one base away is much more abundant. The CDR3, as DNA: TGTGCCACCAACAGAGATCGGTTGGAACAGTACGTC. Translated: CATNRDRLEQYV. The J gene is TRBJ2-7, the V gene TRBV15, with D hard to call. Looked up from germline, CDR1 is LNHNV and CDR2 is YYDKDF (reference sequence). CDR3 size: 12 residues.

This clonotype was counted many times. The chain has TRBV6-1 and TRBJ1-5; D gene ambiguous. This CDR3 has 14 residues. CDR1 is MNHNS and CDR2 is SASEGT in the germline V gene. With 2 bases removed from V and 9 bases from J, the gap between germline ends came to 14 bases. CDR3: CASSELEGIRPQHF. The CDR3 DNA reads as TGTGCCAGCAGTGAATTGGAGGGAATAAGGCCCCAGCATTTT.

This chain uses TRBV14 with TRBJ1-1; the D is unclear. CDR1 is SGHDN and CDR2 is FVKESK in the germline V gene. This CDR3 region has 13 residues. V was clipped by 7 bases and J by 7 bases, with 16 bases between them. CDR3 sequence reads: CASTINNRGEAFF. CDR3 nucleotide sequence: TGTGCCAGCACCATAAATAACCGGGGTGAAGCTTTCTTT.

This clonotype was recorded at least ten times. CDR3 residues: CASSSWETGEAFF. For the CDR3, the DNA is TGTGCCAGCAGTTCCTGGGAAACAGGTGAAGCTTTCTTT. The chain employs TRBV27 and TRBJ1-1, with TRBD1 as a possible D gene (5 bases). Germline CDR1 reads MNHEY; CDR2 reads SMNVEV (reference sequence). V lost 4 bases to trimming and J lost 7 bases, with 13 bases between them. This CDR3 region has 13 residues.